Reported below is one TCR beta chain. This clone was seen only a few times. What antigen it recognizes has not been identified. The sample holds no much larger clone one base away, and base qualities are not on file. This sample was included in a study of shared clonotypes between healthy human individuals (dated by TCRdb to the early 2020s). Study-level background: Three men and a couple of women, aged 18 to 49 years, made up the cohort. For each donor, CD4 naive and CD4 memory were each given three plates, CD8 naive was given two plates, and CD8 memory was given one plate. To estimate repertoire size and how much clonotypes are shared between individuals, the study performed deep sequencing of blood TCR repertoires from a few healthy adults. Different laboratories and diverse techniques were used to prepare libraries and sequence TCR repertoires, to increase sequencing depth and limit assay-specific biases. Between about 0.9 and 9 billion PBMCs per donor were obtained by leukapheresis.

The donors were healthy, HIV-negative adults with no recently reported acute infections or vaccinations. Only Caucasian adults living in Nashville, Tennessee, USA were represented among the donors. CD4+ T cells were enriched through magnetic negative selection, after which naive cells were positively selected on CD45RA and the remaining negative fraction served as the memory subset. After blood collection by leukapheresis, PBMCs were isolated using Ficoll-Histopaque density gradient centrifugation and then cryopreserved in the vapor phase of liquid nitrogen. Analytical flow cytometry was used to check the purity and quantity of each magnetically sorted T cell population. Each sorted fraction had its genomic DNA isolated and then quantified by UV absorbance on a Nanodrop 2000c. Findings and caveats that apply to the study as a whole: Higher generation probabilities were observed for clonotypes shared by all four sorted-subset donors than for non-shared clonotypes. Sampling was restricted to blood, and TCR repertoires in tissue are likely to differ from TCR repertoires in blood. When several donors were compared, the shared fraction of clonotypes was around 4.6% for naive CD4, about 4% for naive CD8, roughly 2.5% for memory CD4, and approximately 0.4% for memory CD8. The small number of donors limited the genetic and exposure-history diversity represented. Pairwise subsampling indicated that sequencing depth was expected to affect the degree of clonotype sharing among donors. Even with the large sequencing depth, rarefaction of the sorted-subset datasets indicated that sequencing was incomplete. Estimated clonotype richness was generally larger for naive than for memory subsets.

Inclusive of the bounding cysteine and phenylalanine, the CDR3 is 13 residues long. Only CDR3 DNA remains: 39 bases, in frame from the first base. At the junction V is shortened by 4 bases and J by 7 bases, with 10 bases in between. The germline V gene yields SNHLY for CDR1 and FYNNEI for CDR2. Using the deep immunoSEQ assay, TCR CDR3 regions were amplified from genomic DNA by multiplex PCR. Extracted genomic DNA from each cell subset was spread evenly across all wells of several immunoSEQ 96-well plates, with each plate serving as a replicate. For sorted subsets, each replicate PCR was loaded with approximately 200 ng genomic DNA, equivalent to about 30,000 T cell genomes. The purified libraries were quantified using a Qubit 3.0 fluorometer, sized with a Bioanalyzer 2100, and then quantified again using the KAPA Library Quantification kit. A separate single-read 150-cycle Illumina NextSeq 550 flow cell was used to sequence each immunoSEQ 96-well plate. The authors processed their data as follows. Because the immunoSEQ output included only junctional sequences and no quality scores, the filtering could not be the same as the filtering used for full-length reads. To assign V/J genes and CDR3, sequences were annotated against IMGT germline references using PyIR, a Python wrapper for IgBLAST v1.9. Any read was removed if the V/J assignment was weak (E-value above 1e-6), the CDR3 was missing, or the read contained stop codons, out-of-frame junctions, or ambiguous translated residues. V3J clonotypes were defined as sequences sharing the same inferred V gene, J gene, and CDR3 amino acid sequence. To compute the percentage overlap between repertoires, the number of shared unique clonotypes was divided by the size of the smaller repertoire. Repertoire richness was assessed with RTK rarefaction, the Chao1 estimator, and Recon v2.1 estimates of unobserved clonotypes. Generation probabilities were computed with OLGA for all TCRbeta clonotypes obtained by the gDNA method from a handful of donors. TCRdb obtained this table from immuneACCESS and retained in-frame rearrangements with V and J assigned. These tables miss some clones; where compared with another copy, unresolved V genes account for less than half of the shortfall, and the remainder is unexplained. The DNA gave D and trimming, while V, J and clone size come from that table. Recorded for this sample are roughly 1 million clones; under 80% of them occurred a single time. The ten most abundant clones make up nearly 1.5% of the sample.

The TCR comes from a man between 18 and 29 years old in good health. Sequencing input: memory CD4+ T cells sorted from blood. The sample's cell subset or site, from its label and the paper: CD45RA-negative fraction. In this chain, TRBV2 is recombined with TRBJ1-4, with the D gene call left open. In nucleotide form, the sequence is TGTGCCAGCAGTGGGGGTAGACTTGAAAAACTGTTTTTT. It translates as CASSGGRLEKLFF.